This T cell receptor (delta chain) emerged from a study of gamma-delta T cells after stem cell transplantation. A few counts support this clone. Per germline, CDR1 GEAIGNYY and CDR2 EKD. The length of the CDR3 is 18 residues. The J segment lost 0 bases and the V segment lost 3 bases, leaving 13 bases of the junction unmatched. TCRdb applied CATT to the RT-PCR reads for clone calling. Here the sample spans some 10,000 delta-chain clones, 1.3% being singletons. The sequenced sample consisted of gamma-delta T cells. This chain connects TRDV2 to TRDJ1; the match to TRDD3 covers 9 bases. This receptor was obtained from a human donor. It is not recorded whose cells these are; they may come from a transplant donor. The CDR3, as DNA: TGTGCCTGTGACTCCCTACTGGGGGAAACCCCGTACACCGATAAACTCATCTTT. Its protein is CACDSLLGETPYTDKLIF.